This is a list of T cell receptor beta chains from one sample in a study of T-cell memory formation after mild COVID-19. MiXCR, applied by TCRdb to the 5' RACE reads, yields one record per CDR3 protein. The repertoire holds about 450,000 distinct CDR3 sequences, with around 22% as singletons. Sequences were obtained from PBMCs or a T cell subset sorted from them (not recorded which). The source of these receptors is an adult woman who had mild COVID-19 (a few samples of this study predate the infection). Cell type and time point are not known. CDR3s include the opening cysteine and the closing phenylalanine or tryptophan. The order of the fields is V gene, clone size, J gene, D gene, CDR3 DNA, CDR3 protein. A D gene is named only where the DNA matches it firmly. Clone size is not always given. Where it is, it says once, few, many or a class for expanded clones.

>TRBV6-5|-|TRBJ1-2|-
TGTGCCAGCAGTTACTCGAAGTCAAATGGCTACACCTTC
CASSYSKSNGYTF
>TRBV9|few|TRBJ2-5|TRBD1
TGTGCCAGCGGTTCAACAGGGGGCCAAGAGACCCAGTACTTC
CASGSTGGQETQYF
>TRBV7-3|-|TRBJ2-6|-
TGTGCCAGCAGCAACGGTAGGGCTGGGGCCAACGTCCTGACTTTC
CASSNGRAGANVLTF
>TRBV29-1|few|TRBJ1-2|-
TGCAGCGTTGGAGAGAGAGGAGGCTACACCTTC
CSVGERGGYTF
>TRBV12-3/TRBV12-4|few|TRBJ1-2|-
TGTGCCAGCAGTACCTTTAGGGCAGGGCCCTATGGCTACACCTTC
CASSTFRAGPYGYTF
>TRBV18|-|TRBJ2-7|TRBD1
TGTGCCAGCTCACCTGTATACAGGGGACAGGGCTTTTCCTACGAGCAGTACTTC
CASSPVYRGQGFSYEQYF
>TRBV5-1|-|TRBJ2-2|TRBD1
TGCGCCAGCAGCCCGACAGGGGCCTCCGGGGAGCTGTTTTTT
CASSPTGASGELFF
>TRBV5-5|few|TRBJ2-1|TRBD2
TGTGCCAGCAGCTTGGCCCCGCTAGCGGGATTCTACAATGAGCAGTTCTTC
CASSLAPLAGFYNEQFF
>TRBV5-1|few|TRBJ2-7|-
TGCGCCAGCAGCTTTAGGGAAATTTCCTACGAGCAGTACTTC
CASSFREISYEQYF
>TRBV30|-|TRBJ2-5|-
TGTGCCTGGGCTACCCGGGACAAAGAGACCCAGTACTTC
CAWATRDKETQYF
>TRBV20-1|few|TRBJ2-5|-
TGCAGTGCTAGTCAGGGTTGGGGTACCTCGGTGGAGACCCAGTACTTC
CSASQGWGTSVETQYF
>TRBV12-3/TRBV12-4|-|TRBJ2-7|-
TGTGCCAGCAGTACTTACTCCTACGAGCAGTACTTC
CASSTYSYEQYF
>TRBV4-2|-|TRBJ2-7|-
TGTGCCAGCAGCCAAGTATTAGTAGAATCCTACGAGCAGTACTTC
CASSQVLVESYEQYF
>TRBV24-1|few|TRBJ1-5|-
TGTGCCACCAGTGATGCCAGAGGAAATCAGCCCCAGCATTTT
CATSDARGNQPQHF
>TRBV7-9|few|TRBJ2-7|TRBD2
TGTGCCAGCAGCGGGAGCAGTAGCGGGATAGGGTACGAGCAGTACTTC
CASSGSSSGIGYEQYF
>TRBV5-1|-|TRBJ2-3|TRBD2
TGCGCCAGCAGCTTGAGGGCTAGCGGGGGGCAAGCAGATACGCAGTATTTT
CASSLRASGGQADTQYF
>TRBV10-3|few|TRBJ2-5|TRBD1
TGTGCCATCAGTGAGTCTGGGGACAGTTACCAAGAGACCCAGTACTTC
CAISESGDSYQETQYF
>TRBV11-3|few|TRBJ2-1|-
TGTGCCAGCAGCCAAGCCTACAATGAGCAGTTCTTC
CASSQAYNEQFF
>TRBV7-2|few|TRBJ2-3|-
TGTGCCAGCAGCCGATATGAGAATACGCAGTATTTT
CASSRYENTQYF
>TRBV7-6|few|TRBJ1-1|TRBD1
TGTGCCAGCAGCACCGGACAGGGGGCGTACACTGAAGCTTTCTTT
CASSTGQGAYTEAFF
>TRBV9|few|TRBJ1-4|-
TGTGCCAGCAGCGTCGGGCCCGGGGGGGATGAAAAACTGTTTTTT
CASSVGPGGDEKLFF
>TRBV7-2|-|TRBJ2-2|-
TGTGCCAGCAGCAGATCAAGATTGGCCGGGGAGCTGTTTTTT
CASSRSRLAGELFF
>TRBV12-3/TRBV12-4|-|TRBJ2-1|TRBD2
TGTGCCAGCAGGACTACTAGCGGGGGGGCCAATGAGCAGTTCTTC
CASRTTSGGANEQFF
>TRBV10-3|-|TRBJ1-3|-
TGTGCCATCAGTGACGGGGCAGGCTACTTCTCTGGAAACACCATATATTTT
CAISDGAGYFSGNTIYF
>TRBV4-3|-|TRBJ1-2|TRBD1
TGCGCCAGCAGCCAAGGACAGGGTCTTAACTATGGCTACACCTTC
CASSQGQGLNYGYTF
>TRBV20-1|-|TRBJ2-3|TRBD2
TGCAGTGCTGACGGGCATGGACTAGCGGGCACAGATACGCAGTATTTT
CSADGHGLAGTDTQYF
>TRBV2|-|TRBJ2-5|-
TGTGCCAGCAGTGGTTCCGATGAAGAGACCCAGTACTTC
CASSGSDEETQYF
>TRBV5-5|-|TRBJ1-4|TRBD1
TGTGCCAGCAGCCTCCGGGACAGGGGAGAGGAAAAACTGTTTTTT
CASSLRDRGEEKLFF